The clone carrying this T cell receptor beta chain was detected only once. Its antigen is not identified. The sample is drawn from a study of cytomegalovirus exposure and HLA in healthy donors. Overall study findings and caveats: Cytomegalovirus status was reportedly diagnosed by the classifier with high sensitivity and specificity. The study put 150 or so TCR beta chains on its list as cytomegalovirus-associated.

The donors were in the roughly 110-subject validation cohort; that cohort was separate from the roughly 620-subject first cohort. Trimming took 4 bases from V and 6 from J, leaving 13 bases between them. Germline-derived CDR1 and CDR2 are MRHNA and SNTAGT. This CDR3 is 14 amino acids long. Generated by immunoSEQ multiplex PCR, the TCRdb table keeps only in-frame clones and is missing some. The sample shows fewer than 120,000 clones, around 89% of them seen only once. Material: PBMCs. The chain links TRBV6-4 to TRBJ2-1; possible D gene TRBD2, 5 bases. The source of this sequence is a woman in her 30s in good health and CMV-seropositive. This CDR3 reads CASSVAGGRNEQFF. The CDR3 coding sequence is TGTGCCAGCAGTGTCGCGGGTGGGCGCAATGAGCAGTTCTTC.